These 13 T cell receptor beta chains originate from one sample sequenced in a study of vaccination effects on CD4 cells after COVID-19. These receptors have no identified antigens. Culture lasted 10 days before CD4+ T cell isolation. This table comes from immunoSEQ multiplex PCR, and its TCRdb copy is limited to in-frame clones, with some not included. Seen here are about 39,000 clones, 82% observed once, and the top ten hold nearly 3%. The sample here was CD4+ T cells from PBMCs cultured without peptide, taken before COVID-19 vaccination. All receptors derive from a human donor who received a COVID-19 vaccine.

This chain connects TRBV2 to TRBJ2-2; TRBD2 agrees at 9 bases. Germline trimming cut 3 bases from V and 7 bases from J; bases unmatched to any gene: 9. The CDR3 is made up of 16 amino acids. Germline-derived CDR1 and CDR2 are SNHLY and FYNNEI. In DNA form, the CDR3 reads TGTGCCAGCAGTGATGGCGGGGGGGCCGGGATCGGGGAGCTGTTTTTT. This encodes CASSDGGGAGIGELFF. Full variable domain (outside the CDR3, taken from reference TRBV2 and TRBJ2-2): EPEVTQTPSHQVTQMGQEVILRCVPISNHLYFYWYRQILGQKVEFLVSFYNNEISEKSEIFDDQFSVERPDGSNFTLKIRSTKLEDSAMYFCASSDGGGAGIGELFFGEGSRLTVL.

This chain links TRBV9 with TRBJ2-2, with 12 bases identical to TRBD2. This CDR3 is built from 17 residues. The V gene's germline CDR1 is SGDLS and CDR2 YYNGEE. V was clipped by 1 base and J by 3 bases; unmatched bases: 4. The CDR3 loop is CASSVLAGGTYTGELFF. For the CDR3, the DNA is TGTGCCAGCAGCGTACTAGCGGGGGGGACCTACACCGGGGAGCTGTTTTTT.

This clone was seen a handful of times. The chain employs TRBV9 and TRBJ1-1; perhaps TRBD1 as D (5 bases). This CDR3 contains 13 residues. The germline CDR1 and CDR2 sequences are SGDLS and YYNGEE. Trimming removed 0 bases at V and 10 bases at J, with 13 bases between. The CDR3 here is CASSVDGDGRAFF. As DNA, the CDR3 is TGTGCCAGCAGCGTAGATGGGGACGGTAGAGCTTTCTTT.

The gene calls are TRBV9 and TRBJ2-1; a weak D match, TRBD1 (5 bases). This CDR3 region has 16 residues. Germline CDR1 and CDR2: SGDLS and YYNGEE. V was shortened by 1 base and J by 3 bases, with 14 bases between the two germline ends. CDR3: CASSVQGYSIYNEQFF. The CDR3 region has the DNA TGTGCCAGCAGCGTACAGGGTTACTCCATCTACAATGAGCAGTTCTTC.

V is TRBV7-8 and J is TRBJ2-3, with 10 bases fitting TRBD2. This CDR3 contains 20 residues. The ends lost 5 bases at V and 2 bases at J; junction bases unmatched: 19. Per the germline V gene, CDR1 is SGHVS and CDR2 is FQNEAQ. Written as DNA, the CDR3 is TGTGCCAGCAGCCCACGCCGGAAGAGCGGGGGGGCCGCCTCCACAGATACGCAGTATTTT. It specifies CASSPRRKSGGAASTDTQYF.

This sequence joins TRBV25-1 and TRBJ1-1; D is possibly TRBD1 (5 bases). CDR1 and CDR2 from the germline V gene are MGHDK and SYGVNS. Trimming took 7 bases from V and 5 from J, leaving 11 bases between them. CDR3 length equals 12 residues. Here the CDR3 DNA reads TGTGCCAGCACCCATGGGGGGACTGAAGCTTTCTTT. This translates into CASTHGGTEAFF.

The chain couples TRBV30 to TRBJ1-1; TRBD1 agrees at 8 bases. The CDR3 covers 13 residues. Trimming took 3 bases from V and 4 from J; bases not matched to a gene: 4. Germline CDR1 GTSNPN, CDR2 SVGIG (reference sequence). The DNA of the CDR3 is TGTGCCTGGAGGCAACAGGGGGTCACTGAAGCTTTCTTT. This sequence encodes CAWRQQGVTEAFF.

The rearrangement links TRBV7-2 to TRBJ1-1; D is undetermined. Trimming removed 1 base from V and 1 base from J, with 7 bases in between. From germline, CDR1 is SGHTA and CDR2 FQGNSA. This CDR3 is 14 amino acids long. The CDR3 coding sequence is TGTGCCAGCAGCTTAGACAGCCGGAACACTGAAGCTTTCTTT. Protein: CASSLDSRNTEAFF.

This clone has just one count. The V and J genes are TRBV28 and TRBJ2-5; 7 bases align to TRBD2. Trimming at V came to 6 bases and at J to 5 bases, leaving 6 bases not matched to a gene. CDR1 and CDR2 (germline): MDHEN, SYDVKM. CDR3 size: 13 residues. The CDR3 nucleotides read TGTGCCAGCAGCCAGACTAGCACCGAGACCCAGTACTTC. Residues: CASSQTSTETQYF.

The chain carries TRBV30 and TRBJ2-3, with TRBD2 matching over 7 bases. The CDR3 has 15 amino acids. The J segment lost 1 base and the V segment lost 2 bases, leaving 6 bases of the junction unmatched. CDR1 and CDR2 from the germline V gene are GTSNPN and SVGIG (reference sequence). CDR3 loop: CAWSISGGRTDTQYF. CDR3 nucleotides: TGTGCCTGGAGTATATCGGGGGGTCGCACAGATACGCAGTATTTT.

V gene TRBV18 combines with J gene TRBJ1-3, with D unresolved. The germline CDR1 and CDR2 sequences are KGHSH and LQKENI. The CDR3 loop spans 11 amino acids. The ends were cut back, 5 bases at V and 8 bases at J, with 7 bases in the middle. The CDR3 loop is CASSSQDTIYF. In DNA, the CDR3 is TGTGCCAGCTCATCCCAGGACACCATATATTTT.

The CDR3 DNA reads as TGCGCCAGCCGACAGGGGACGGAGACCCAGTACTTC. Translated: CASRQGTETQYF. The V gene is TRBV10-2, the J gene TRBJ2-5; 8 nucleotides agree with TRBD1. Trimming cost V 8 bases and J 5 bases; bases outside gene matches: 4. CDR3 size: 12 residues. Germline V gene sequence: CDR1 WSHSY, CDR2 SAAADI.

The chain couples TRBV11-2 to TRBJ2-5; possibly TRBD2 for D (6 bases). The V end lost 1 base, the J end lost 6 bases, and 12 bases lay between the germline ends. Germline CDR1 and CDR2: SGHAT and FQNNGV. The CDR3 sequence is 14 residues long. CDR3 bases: TGTGCCAGCAGCTTAGGCCAGGGAGGACAGACCCAGTACTTC. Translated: CASSLGQGGQTQYF.